The 5 T cell receptor beta chains in this list originate from one sample, sequenced in a study of identical twins. In TCRdb, the 5' RACE reads were re-called with MiXCR into one record per CDR3 protein. Altogether about 480,000 distinct CDR3 sequences are present, approximately 15% being singletons, with the ten largest covering around 0.52%. The sample also formed part of further work on yellow fever vaccine responses in identical twins.

The sequencing input was CD4+ T cells sorted from blood. These receptors all come from a woman aged 18 to 35 in good health.

This sequence joins TRBV15 and TRBJ2-3; D may be TRBD1 (5 bases). Germline lookup yields CDR1 LNHNV and CDR2 YYDKDF (reference sequence). The germline V and J ends were trimmed by 3 bases and 0 bases, with 10 bases remaining between them. The CDR3 is 15 residues long. The DNA for the CDR3 is TGTGCCACCAGCAGGGACACCACTAGCACAGATACGCAGTATTTT. Protein product: CATSRDTTSTDTQYF.

The chain carries TRBV7-2 and TRBJ2-7; 7 nucleotides agree with TRBD2. J was trimmed by 0 bases and V by 1 base; bases with no gene match: 6. The CDR3 has 16 amino acids. Germline V gene sequence: CDR1 SGHTA, CDR2 FQGNSA. DNA for the CDR3: TGTGCCAGCAGCTTAGGGGGGGGAGGGAGCTCCTACGAGCAGTACTTC. Its protein product is CASSLGGGGSSYEQYF.

This clonotype was detected only a few times. The genes are TRBV6-2 or TRBV6-3 and TRBJ1-1; D uncertain. There are 14 residues in the CDR3. V was trimmed by 5 bases and J by 4 bases, leaving 14 bases between them. In germline, CDR1 is MNHEY, CDR2 SVGEGT. Written as DNA, the CDR3 is TGTGCCAGCAGTAGAACAAGGGCGAGCACTGAAGCTTTCTTT. It codes for CASSRTRASTEAFF.

The chain carries TRBV14 and TRBJ2-3; D unresolved. Germline CDR1 is SGHDN and CDR2 is FVKESK. Between the trimmed V and J ends, which lost 4 bases and 1 base, there was a span of 15 bases. CDR3 length equals 16 residues. CDR3 coding DNA: TGTGCCAGCAGCCGCCCCCGGTCACCCGGCACAGATACGCAGTATTTT. Protein sequence: CASSRPRSPGTDTQYF.

The gene calls are TRBV28 and TRBJ1-2; no firm D call. The CDR3 consists of 13 residues. The germline gives CDR1 MDHEN, CDR2 SYDVKM. V shed 3 bases and J shed 7 bases, with 12 bases lying between them. CDR3 in DNA: TGTGCCAGCAGTTTCAGCGAGCCTCGTGGCTACACCTTC. Amino acids: CASSFSEPRGYTF.